The 7 T cell receptor beta chains presented below share a single source sample, sequenced in a study of blood T cell repertoires in COVID-19. Profiled with immunoSEQ multiplex PCR; TCRdb holds only in-frame clones, not every one. The table includes about 33,000 clones, 70% to 90% detected once. The sequenced material came from peripheral blood. These TCRs come from a human donor in a cohort sampled during active COVID-19.

The chain has TRBV5-1 and TRBJ1-6; 7 bases are a match to TRBD1. The CDR3 runs to 15 residues. J lost 10 bases, V lost 1 base, and 8 bases had no gene match. Germline V gene sequence: CDR1 SGHRS, CDR2 YFSETQ. CDR3 DNA sequence: TGCGCCAGCAGCTTGAGGCCAGGGGGTGAATCACCCCTCCACTTT. It specifies CASSLRPGGESPLHF.

V and J are TRBV5-1 and TRBJ1-2; the D gene is possibly TRBD1 (5 bases). Germline V lookup: CDR1 SGHRS, CDR2 YFSETQ. Deletions cut 1 base from V and 6 bases from J, with 13 bases between. CDR3 length equals 14 residues. This CDR3 is CASSLTQGWHGYTF. The DNA for the CDR3 is TGCGCCAGCAGCTTGACGCAGGGTTGGCATGGCTACACCTTC.

The chain uses TRBV5-6 and TRBJ1-6; D gene ambiguous. The length of the CDR3 is 18 residues. Germline V lookup: CDR1 SGHDT, CDR2 YYEEEE. With 2 bases removed from V and 7 bases from J, the gap between germline ends came to 22 bases. This chain's CDR3 is CASSLDPTAGVGNSPLHF. CDR3 in DNA: TGTGCCAGCAGCTTAGACCCCACTGCCGGGGTAGGGAATTCACCCCTCCACTTT. The full variable domain, rest sourced from reference TRBV5-6 and TRBJ1-6, is DAGVTQSPTHLIKTRGQQVTLRCSPKSGHDTVSWYQQALGQGPQFIFQYYEEEERQRGNFPDRFSGHQFPNYSSELNVNALLLGDSALYLCASSLDPTAGVGNSPLHFGNGTRLTVT.

Concerning this clone: The same CDR3 also results from other DNA sequences found in this sample. This chain links TRBV12-3 or TRBV12-4 with TRBJ1-3, with D uncertain. The CDR3 contains 11 residues. Trimming shortened V by 4 bases and J by 5 bases, and 3 bases separated the two germline ends. The CDR3 sequence: CASSSRNTIYF. The DNA of the CDR3 is TGTGCCAGCAGTTCCAGAAACACCATATATTTT.

The V call is TRBV18, the J call TRBJ1-1; 7 nucleotides match TRBD1. J lost 4 bases, V lost 3 bases, and 8 bases had no gene match. This CDR3 has 15 amino acids. The germline V gene has CDR1 KGHSH and CDR2 LQKENI. The CDR3 protein is CASSPAARGVTEAFF. The CDR3 nucleotides are TGTGCCAGCTCACCTGCCGCCAGGGGGGTCACTGAAGCTTTCTTT. Variable domain in full (rest from reference TRBV18 and TRBJ1-1): NAGVMQNPRHLVRRRGQEARLRCSPMKGHSHVYWYRQLPEEGLKFMVYLQKENIIDESGMPKERFSAEFPKEGPSILRIQQVVRGDSAAYFCASSPAARGVTEAFFGQGTRLTVV.

The V and J genes are TRBV27 and TRBJ1-5; 7 bases align to TRBD1. From germline, CDR1 is MNHEY and CDR2 SMNVEV (reference sequence). V lost 5 bases, J lost 9 bases, and 19 bases stayed unmatched. The CDR3 contains 17 residues. CDR3 DNA sequence: TGTGCCAGCAGTCCCATACAGGGGCCTGGTTACGAGGCGCCCCAGCATTTT. It translates to CASSPIQGPGYEAPQHF.

The chain recombines TRBV11-2 with TRBJ2-2; weak D call: TRBD1 (6 bases). Trimming pared 5 bases from V and 1 base from J, leaving 11 bases between. CDR1 is SGHAT and CDR2 is FQNNGV in the germline V gene. This CDR3 spans 15 amino acids. For the CDR3, the DNA is TGTGCCAGCAGCGAGCGGACAGAGAACACCGGGGAGCTGTTTTTT. It specifies CASSERTENTGELFF.